The subject of this entry is one T cell receptor (beta chain). Its antigen is not identified. Germline CDR1 reads LGHDT; CDR2 reads YNNKEL (reference sequence). V lost 5 bases to trimming and J lost 3 bases, with 13 bases between them. CDR3 length: 14 residues. A single record per CDR3 protein comes from TCRdb applying MiXCR to the RT-PCR reads. The top ten clones hold 6% to 8% of a sample with roughly 700,000 distinct CDR3 sequences, roughly 13% of them seen once. This sample stems from a study of response to subunit inactivated influenza vaccine. Study-wide points: After each seasonal influenza vaccination, few new T cells are recruited, the authors suggested.

Source: PBMCs from blood, taken 14 to 15 days before vaccination. The chain employs TRBV3-1 and TRBJ1-1, with D possibly TRBD1 on 6 matching bases. The TCR sequence derives from a man in his fifties or sixties who received an inactivated influenza vaccine. CDR3 nucleotide sequence: TGTGCCAGCAGCTCGCGTAGGGGGGACACTGAAGCTTTCTTT. It is translated as CASSSRRGDTEAFF.